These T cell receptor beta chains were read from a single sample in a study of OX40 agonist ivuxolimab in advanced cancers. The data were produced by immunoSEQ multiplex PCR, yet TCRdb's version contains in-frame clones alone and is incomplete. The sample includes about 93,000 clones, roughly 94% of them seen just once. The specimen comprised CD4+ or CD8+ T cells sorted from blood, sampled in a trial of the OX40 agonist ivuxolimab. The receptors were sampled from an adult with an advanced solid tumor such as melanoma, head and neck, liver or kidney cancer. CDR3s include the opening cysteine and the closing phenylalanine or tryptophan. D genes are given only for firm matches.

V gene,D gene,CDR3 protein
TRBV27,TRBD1,CASSPVKGTAYGFTF
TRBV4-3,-,CASSQWRGESTIYF
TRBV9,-,CASSVPSITGELFF
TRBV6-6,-,CASSAGVQDQETQYF
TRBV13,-,CASSLGGSNYGYTF
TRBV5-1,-,CASSLAKDEQFF
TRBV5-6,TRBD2,CASSSGTSYNEQFF
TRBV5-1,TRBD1,CASSLGQGLYNEQFF
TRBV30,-,CAWSVRGYNEQFF
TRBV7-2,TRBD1,CASSDGTGWQPQHF
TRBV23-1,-,CASSQTDSQNIQYF
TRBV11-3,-,CASSLDSLDTQYF
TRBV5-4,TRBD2,CASSLESSGLYEQYF
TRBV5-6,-,CASSPESGREQFF
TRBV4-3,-,CASSQGPFSYEQYF
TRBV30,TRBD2,CAWSGGDRTSGHRFYEQYF